This TCR beta chain was sequenced during a study of T-cell reconstitution after alpha-beta-depleted transplantation in children. Molecular barcoding with unique molecular identifiers was used for the TCRbeta library. TCRdb analysed the PCR reads with MiXCR anew, one entry per CDR3 protein. This table holds 200,000 to 250,000 distinct CDR3 sequences, roughly a tenth found once. This clonotype was picked up many times. Per the germline V gene, CDR1 is SGHVS and CDR2 is FNYEAQ. The CDR3 is 15 residues long. V lost 2 bases to trimming and J lost 2 bases, with 13 bases between them. The source material was PBMCs from the stem cell graft donor, sampled from the stem cell graft. This rearrangement joins TRBV7-6 to TRBJ2-7; D is unclear. The TCR was taken from a human donor who donated a stem cell graft to a child with acute lymphoblastic leukemia. The CDR3 DNA is TGTGCCAGCAGCTTATCGAGTGGGAACCCCTACGAGCAGTACTTC. Translating gives CASSLSSGNPYEQYF.